The 18 T cell receptor beta chains in this list originate from one sample, sequenced in a study of vaccination effects on CD4 cells after COVID-19. Sequencing was preceded by expansion of antigen-specific CD4+ T cells with viral peptide pools in the ViraFEST assay. Upon completion of 10 days in culture, CD4+ T cells were isolated. As their vaccination, participants received two doses of either BNT162b2 or mRNA-1273. Their antigens remain unidentified. Measured with immunoSEQ multiplex PCR; TCRdb has only the in-frame clones, and not every one. The sample lists 60,000 to 90,000 clones; over 70% were seen once. This material consisted of CD4+ T cells from PBMCs cultured with HCoV-229E spike peptides, taken after COVID-19 vaccination. The receptor source for this set is a human donor who received a COVID-19 vaccine.

The chain is built from TRBV7-9 and TRBJ1-2, with D uncertain. This CDR3 is built from 11 residues. Trimming removed 1 base at V and 7 bases at J, with 4 bases between. The germline V gene has CDR1 SEHNR and CDR2 FQNEAQ (reference sequence). CDR3 sequence reads: CASSLVTGYTF. CDR3 coding DNA: TGTGCCAGCAGCTTAGTGACTGGCTACACCTTC.

J is TRBJ1-6 and V is TRBV27, with D unclear. The CDR3 loop spans 15 amino acids. Germline-derived CDR1 and CDR2 are MNHEY and SMNVEV (reference sequence). Deletions cut 4 bases from V and 4 bases from J, with 11 bases between. The CDR3 coding sequence is TGTGCCAGCAGTTCGGGCGGGAGTTATAATTCACCCCTCCACTTT. Its translation is CASSSGGSYNSPLHF.

The rearrangement uses TRBV2 and TRBJ1-6, with a tentative D call TRBD1 (5 bases). From germline, CDR1 is SNHLY and CDR2 FYNNEI. V lost 2 bases and J lost 7, with 12 bases in between. The CDR3 consists of 15 residues. The CDR3 nucleotides are TGTGCCAGCAGTGAAAGTGGACATCCGAATTCACCCCTCCACTTT. Translating gives CASSESGHPNSPLHF.

This chain links TRBV5-1 with TRBJ2-5; D perhaps matches TRBD2 (6 bases). Trimming cost V 6 bases and J 2 bases, with 14 bases left between them. Per the germline V gene, CDR1 is SGHRS and CDR2 is YFSETQ. The CDR3 is 14 amino acids. CDR3 in amino acids: CASKPGGEQETQYF. DNA for the CDR3: TGCGCCAGCAAGCCCGGAGGGGAACAAGAGACCCAGTACTTC.

The chain uses TRBV6-5 and TRBJ1-1, with unresolved D. V was shortened by 2 bases and J by 0 bases, with 4 bases between the two germline ends. Germline assignment: CDR1 MNHEY and CDR2 SVGAGI. The CDR3 consists of 13 residues. In nucleotides, the CDR3 is TGTGCCAGCAGTTACGTGGTGAACACTGAAGCTTTCTTT. Amino acid sequence: CASSYVVNTEAFF.

The chain couples TRBV4-1 to TRBJ2-7; D is ambiguous. V was shortened by 0 bases and J by 3 bases, with 9 bases between the two germline ends. The germline V gene has CDR1 MGHRA and CDR2 YSYEKL. The CDR3 spans 14 residues. The CDR3, as DNA: TGCGCCAGCAGCCAAGATCATAACAGCTACGAGCAGTACGTC. It encodes CASSQDHNSYEQYV.

The V and J genes are TRBV7-3 and TRBJ2-5; 7 nucleotides agree with TRBD2. The V and J ends lost 1 base and 4 bases, in that order; junction bases with no gene match: 0. CDR3 size: 13 residues. Germline assignment: CDR1 SGHTA and CDR2 FQGTGA. CDR3 sequence reads: CASSLSGRETQYF. CDR3 DNA: TGTGCCAGCAGCTTAAGCGGGAGAGAGACCCAGTACTTC.

This sequence joins TRBV7-8 and TRBJ2-5; possibly TRBD1 or TRBD2 for D (5 bases each). Germline V CDR1 and CDR2: SGHVS, FQNEAQ. Trimming removed 5 bases at V and 5 bases at J, with 18 bases between. The CDR3 has 15 amino acids. CDR3 coding DNA: TGTGCCAGCAGCCCCGGGACCCTCGCCCAGGAGACCCAGTACTTC. Translated, it gives CASSPGTLAQETQYF.

The chain links TRBV6-1 to TRBJ2-7, with D maybe TRBD2 (5 bases). There are 13 residues in the CDR3. Germline lookup yields CDR1 MNHNS and CDR2 SASEGT. CDR3 sequence (DNA): TGTGCCAGCAGTGAAACGGGTAAGGGAGTTCGGATCGTC. Its translation: CASSETGKGVRIV.

V and J are TRBV9 and TRBJ1-2; tentatively, D is TRBD1 (5 bases). This CDR3 comprises 13 residues. The germline V and J ends were trimmed by 0 bases and 8 bases, with 11 bases remaining between them. CDR1 is SGDLS and CDR2 is YYNGEE in the germline V gene. DNA for the CDR3: TGTGCCAGCAGCGTAGGGGGGATATGGGGCTACACCTTC. Residues: CASSVGGIWGYTF.

The CDR3 loop reads CASSPVRSSYNEQFF. The CDR3 bases are TGTGCCAGCTCACCAGTCAGGTCCTCCTACAATGAGCAGTTCTTC. The chain carries TRBV18 and TRBJ2-1; the D is unclear. Trimming pared 2 bases from V and 0 bases from J, leaving 8 bases between. The CDR3 is made up of 15 amino acids. Germline V gene sequence: CDR1 KGHSH, CDR2 LQKENI.

V is TRBV7-3 and J is TRBJ1-1; possibly TRBD1 for D (5 bases). The CDR3 covers 15 residues. CDR1 and CDR2 (germline): SGHTA, FQGTGA. V was pared by 0 bases and J by 1 base, with 9 bases between. The DNA of the CDR3 is TGTGCCAGCAGCTTAACGAGCGGGACGAACACTGAAGCTTTCTTT. Protein sequence: CASSLTSGTNTEAFF.

Here the CDR3 reads CASSNTGKSATGELFF. Written as DNA, the CDR3 is TGTGCCAGCTCAAACACAGGGAAGTCTGCCACCGGGGAGCTGTTTTTT. The J gene is TRBJ2-2, the V gene TRBV18; maybe TRBD1 (6 bases). The length of the CDR3 is 16 residues. V lost 5 bases and J lost 4, with 17 bases in between. Germline CDR1 is KGHSH and CDR2 is LQKENI.

The chain combines TRBV18 with TRBJ1-5; 8 bases line up with TRBD1. Trimming at V came to 3 bases and at J to 0 bases, leaving 13 bases not matched to a gene. The germline V gene encodes CDR1 KGHSH and CDR2 LQKENI. The CDR3 contains 19 residues. CDR3 region: CASSPIRQGTTYSNQPQHF. CDR3 sequence (DNA): TGTGCCAGCTCACCCATTCGACAGGGGACGACTTATAGCAATCAGCCCCAGCATTTT.

The chain couples TRBV2 to TRBJ2-7, with a weak D call TRBD1 (6 bases). V lost 4 bases and J 4 bases, leaving 14 bases between the germline ends. This CDR3 comprises 14 residues. CDR1 is SNHLY, CDR2 FYNNEI, per germline. The CDR3 DNA follows: TGTGCCAGCAGTGTGGACAGACCCTCGTACGAGCAGTACGTC. Encoded protein: CASSVDRPSYEQYV.

The chain recombines TRBV5-4 with TRBJ2-6; 10 positions agree with TRBD1. Germline-derived CDR1 and CDR2 are SGHNT and YYREEE (reference sequence). Trimming removed 4 bases from V and 4 bases from J; junction bases left unmatched: 8. CDR3 length: 17 amino acids. The CDR3 loop is CASSPRQGAWGANVLTF. In nucleotides, the CDR3 is TGTGCCAGCAGCCCCCGACAGGGGGCATGGGGGGCCAACGTCCTGACTTTC.

The CDR3 bases are TGCGCCAGCAGCTATGGGACAGGGGGCGACGAGCAGTACGTC. Amino acid sequence: CASSYGTGGDEQYV. The chain recombines TRBV5-1 with TRBJ2-7; 12 bases map to TRBD1. The CDR3 has 14 residues. Germline values: CDR1 SGHRS, CDR2 YFSETQ. The junction had 3 bases not matched to a gene; V was cut back by 3 bases and J by 5 bases.

The chain couples TRBV5-1 to TRBJ2-1; possible D gene TRBD2, 5 bases. The length of the CDR3 is 15 residues. Trimming removed 1 base from V and 0 bases from J, with 8 bases in between. Looked up from germline, CDR1 is SGHRS and CDR2 is YFSETQ. The CDR3 reads CASSLLEVSYNEQFF. The CDR3 nucleotides read TGCGCCAGCAGCTTGTTGGAGGTCTCCTACAATGAGCAGTTCTTC.